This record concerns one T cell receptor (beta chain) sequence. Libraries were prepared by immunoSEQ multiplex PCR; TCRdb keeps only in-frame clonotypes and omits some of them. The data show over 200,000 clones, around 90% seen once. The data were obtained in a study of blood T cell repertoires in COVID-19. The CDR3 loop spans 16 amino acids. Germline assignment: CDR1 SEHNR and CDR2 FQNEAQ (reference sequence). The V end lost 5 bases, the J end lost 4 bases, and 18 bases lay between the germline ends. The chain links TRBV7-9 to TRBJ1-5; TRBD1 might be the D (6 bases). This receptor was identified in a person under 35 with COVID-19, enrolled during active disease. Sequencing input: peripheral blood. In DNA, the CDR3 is TGTGCCAGCAGCGCAGGACAGATCCCCGGGAATCAGCCCCAGCATTTT. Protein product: CASSAGQIPGNQPQHF.